The 19 T cell receptor beta chains in this list originate from one sample, sequenced in a study of Graves' ophthalmopathy and Graves' hyperthyroidism. Amplification from RNA transcripts yielded the TCR beta CDR3 regions. In the first round, RT-PCR was carried out with HTBI primers, and a multiplex PCR formed the second round. Via MiXCR, TCRdb re-called the multiplex PCR reads, giving one row per CDR3 protein. Of about 590,000 distinct CDR3 sequences in the sample, about 40% were seen once. The specimen sequenced was peripheral blood or thyroid tissue (not recorded which). The receptors originated from an adult man with Graves' hyperthyroidism.

The chain uses TRBV3-1 and TRBJ1-1; the match to TRBD1 covers 7 bases. V was pared by 1 base and J by 8 bases, with 4 bases of the junction left unmatched. Germline assignment: CDR1 LGHDT and CDR2 YNNKEL (reference sequence). This CDR3 is 13 amino acids long. The CDR3 loop reads CASSQVAGGEAFF. The CDR3 region has the DNA TGTGCCAGCAGCCAAGTGGCAGGGGGAGAAGCTTTCTTT.

This clonotype was found a few times. This sequence joins TRBV5-6 and TRBJ1-4, with a tentative D call TRBD1 (5 bases). The V gene lost 4 bases and the J gene lost 7 bases, with 20 bases spanning the gap. Per the germline V gene, CDR1 is SGHDT and CDR2 is YYEEEE. The CDR3 runs to 16 residues. The CDR3 DNA reads as TGTGCCAGCAGCCCCCCCGACAGCAAGAGGAGTGAAAAACTGTTTTTT. It is translated as CASSPPDSKRSEKLFF.

This clonotype was seen ten or more times. This chain connects TRBV24-1 to TRBJ2-7; TRBD2 agrees at 11 bases. The germline CDR1 and CDR2 sequences are KGHDR and SFDVKD. CDR3 length: 15 amino acids. Germline trimming cut 3 bases from V and 3 bases from J; bases unmatched to any gene: 3. The CDR3 DNA is TGTGCCACCAGTGATACAGGGACTAGCGGCTACGAGCAGTACTTC. Translating it yields CATSDTGTSGYEQYF.

On this clonotype itself: A single base separates this from a much larger clone, so it may be a read error. The V gene is TRBV19, the J gene TRBJ2-7, with 7 bases that match TRBD1. V was clipped by 6 bases and J by 3 bases; unmatched bases: 11. CDR1 and CDR2 from the germline V gene are LNHDA and SQIVND (reference sequence). The CDR3 is 15 amino acids. The CDR3 region is CASRRTRQGDYEQYF. The CDR3 nucleotides read TGTGCCAGTAGACGAACTCGACAGGGTGACTACGAGCAGTACTTC.

This clonotype was seen many times. This sequence joins TRBV24-1 and TRBJ2-5, with 7 bases fitting TRBD1. Germline V lookup: CDR1 KGHDR, CDR2 SFDVKD. The V and J ends lost 8 bases and 6 bases, in that order; junction bases with no gene match: 2. This CDR3 has 11 residues. The chain's CDR3 is CATKGGQTQYF. The DNA of the CDR3 is TGTGCCACCAAAGGGGGCCAGACCCAGTACTTC.

The J gene is TRBJ2-7, the V gene TRBV7-9; maybe TRBD1 (5 bases). Germline CDR1 and CDR2: SEHNR and FQNEAQ (reference sequence). There are 14 residues in the CDR3. Trimming stripped 1 base from V and 5 bases from J, with 12 bases between. The DNA for the CDR3 is TGTGCCAGCAGCTTAGGACAGTCGGGCGACGAGCAGTACTTC. Protein product: CASSLGQSGDEQYF.

This rearrangement joins TRBV6-5 to TRBJ1-2; perhaps TRBD1 as D (6 bases). The CDR3 is made up of 14 amino acids. In germline, CDR1 is MNHEY, CDR2 SVGAGI. V dropped 2 bases and J dropped 4 bases, with 11 bases sitting between them. The CDR3 DNA reads as TGTGCCAGCAGTTACACAGGGAGGGGCTATGGCTACACCTTC. Its protein product is CASSYTGRGYGYTF.

This clonotype appeared many times. The DNA of the CDR3 is TGTGCCAGCAGCGCAGGGACATCCAGCAATCAGCCCCAGCATTTT. This gives the protein CASSAGTSSNQPQHF. V and J are TRBV11-2 and TRBJ1-5; possible D gene TRBD1, 6 bases. The V end lost 5 bases, the J end lost 1 base, and 12 bases lay between the germline ends. The CDR3 extends over 15 amino acids. Germline V gene lookup returns CDR1 SGHAT and CDR2 FQNNGV.

This clonotype has a handful of counts. Germline and junction disagree at one end, which may indicate a read error. This chain uses TRBV7-2 with TRBJ1-1; D not resolved. CDR3 length: 9 residues. Germline V lookup: CDR1 SGHTA, CDR2 FQGNSA. The CDR3 loop reads CASSGGSNF. The CDR3 DNA is TGTGCCAGCAGCGGTGGCAGCAACTTT.

This clonotype was seen only once. Since no conserved phenylalanine or tryptophan closes the CDR3, a read error is the likely cause. Here the CDR3 reads CSVGRTAYEQYL. CDR3 nucleotides: TGCAGCGTCGGACGGACGGCTTACGAGCAGTACCTC. This chain connects TRBV29-1 to TRBJ2-7; D is unclear. Trimming shortened V by 6 bases and J by 4 bases, and 13 bases separated the two germline ends. There are 12 residues in the CDR3. CDR1 is SQVTM, CDR2 ANQGSEA, per germline.

This chain connects TRBV7-2 to TRBJ2-5, with 11 bases matching TRBD2. CDR3 length: 16 amino acids. V shed 5 bases and J 2 bases; nucleotides not matched to a gene: 7. Per germline, CDR1 SGHTA and CDR2 FQGNSA. The CDR3 loop reads CASSDRTSGYQETQYF. Written as DNA, the CDR3 is TGTGCCAGCAGCGACCGGACTAGCGGGTATCAAGAGACCCAGTACTTC.

This clonotype has only one observation. The chain employs TRBV12-3 or TRBV12-4 and TRBJ1-1; unclear D gene. The V end was cut by 6 bases, the J end by 9 bases, with 14 bases between. The length of the CDR3 is 12 residues. Here the CDR3 DNA reads TGTGCCAGCAGCCAAGACGGGCAAAAAGCTTTCTTT. Translating it yields CASSQDGQKAFF.

This clonotype was observed many times. The chain combines TRBV12-3 or TRBV12-4 with TRBJ2-2; perhaps TRBD2 as D (6 bases). V lost 8 bases and J 4 bases, leaving 14 bases between the germline ends. The CDR3 runs to 14 residues. The CDR3 protein is CASRDWGGTGELFF. The DNA of the CDR3 is TGTGCCAGCCGGGACTGGGGCGGCACCGGGGAGCTGTTTTTT.

The sample holds a few counts of this clonotype. This chain links TRBV7-6 with TRBJ2-2; 9 positions match TRBD2. The germline gives CDR1 SGHVS, CDR2 FNYEAQ. The CDR3 runs to 16 residues. V shed 6 bases, J shed 5 bases, and the junction held 10 bases outside the gene matches. The CDR3 DNA reads TGTGCCAGCAGATCTCTCGGGACTAGCCTAACCGGGGAGCTGTTTTTT. It encodes CASRSLGTSLTGELFF.

This clonotype was seen more than once but under ten times. This clone may be a read error of a much larger clone one base away. The V gene is TRBV7-9, the J gene TRBJ1-3; 7 nucleotides line up with TRBD1. V trimming: 5 bases; J trimming: 2 bases; junction bases outside the gene matches: 6. Germline V lookup: CDR1 SEHNR, CDR2 FQNEAQ (reference sequence). The CDR3 runs 15 residues. CDR3 nucleotides: TGTGCCAGCAGCGTCCGACAGGGTACTGGAAACACCATATATTTT. It is translated as CASSVRQGTGNTIYF.

This clonotype was detected ten times or more. The V call is TRBV15, the J call TRBJ1-1; TRBD1 agrees at 9 bases. The V segment lost 0 bases and the J segment 13 bases; nucleotides outside the gene matches: 6. CDR1 and CDR2 from the germline V gene are LNHNV and YYDKDF (reference sequence). This CDR3 comprises 13 residues. The CDR3 DNA is TGTGCCACCAGCAGAGAGGGGGACAGGGTGGGTTTCTTT. Residues: CATSREGDRVGFF.

The chain carries TRBV5-1 and TRBJ2-2, with D perhaps given as TRBD1 or TRBD2 (5 bases each). Germline V gene data show CDR1 as SGHRS and CDR2 as YFSETQ. The V and J ends lost 1 base and 5 bases respectively, with 12 bases between them. The CDR3 extends over 15 amino acids. The CDR3 loop is CASSLRQGVTGELFF. The DNA for the CDR3 is TGCGCCAGCAGCTTGCGGCAGGGAGTAACCGGGGAGCTGTTTTTT.

Comments on this clonotype: A much larger clone differs from this one at a single base, so this may be a read error. The chain links TRBV10-3 to TRBJ2-7, with 10 bases identical to TRBD2. The CDR3 loop spans 17 amino acids. J was trimmed by 3 bases and V by 4 bases; bases with no gene match: 12. The V gene's germline CDR1 is ENHRY and CDR2 SYGVKD. The CDR3 nucleotides read TGTGCCATCAGTGGAATCGGACCAGCGGGAGGGCGCTACGAGCAGTACTTC. Protein sequence: CAISGIGPAGGRYEQYF.

V usage is TRBV29-1 and J usage is TRBJ1-6, with 8 nucleotides matching TRBD1. V trimming: 4 bases; J trimming: 7 bases; junction bases outside the gene matches: 6. The CDR3 loop spans 14 amino acids. From germline, CDR1 is SQVTM and CDR2 ANQGSEA. The chain's CDR3 is CSVVSGQDNSPLHF. The DNA for the CDR3 is TGCAGCGTTGTTTCGGGACAGGACAATTCACCCCTCCACTTT. Complete variable domain (other parts from reference TRBV29-1 and TRBJ1-6): SAVISQKPSRDICQRGTSLTIQCQVDSQVTMMFWYRQQPGQSLTLIATANQGSEATYESGFVIDKFPISRPNLTFSTLTVSNMSPEDSSIYLCSVVSGQDNSPLHFGNGTRLTVT.